This T cell receptor (beta chain) stems from a study of cytomegalovirus exposure and HLA in healthy donors. The study, taken as a whole, reports: In an earlier analysis, in approximately 630 donors, most V segments appeared productive either ~87% or ~30% of the time. When analyzed later, a missense DCLRE1C variant was found to be linked to TCR beta V- and J-gene trimming.

PCR used 60 Vbeta primers and 13 Jbeta primers. Produced via immunoSEQ multiplex PCR; TCRdb's table is partial and in-frame only. The sample includes 130,000 to 150,000 clones, just under 75% of them seen just once. A note on this clone: The antigen remains unidentified.

Per the germline V gene, CDR1 is MDHEN and CDR2 is SYDVKM. Trimming stripped 6 bases from V and 0 bases from J, with 15 bases between. The length of the CDR3 is 15 residues. The chain couples TRBV28 to TRBJ2-7; tentative D call: TRBD1 (8 bases). The source material was PBMCs. This TCR was sampled from a woman aged 18 to 35 in good health and CMV-seronegative. The CDR3 protein is CASRPTGEGSYEQYF. In DNA, the CDR3 is TGTGCCAGCAGGCCGACAGGGGAGGGCTCCTACGAGCAGTACTTC.